The clone carrying this T cell receptor beta chain was detected a few times. The target antigen is unknown. These data belong to a study of Tregs in tolerant kidney transplant recipients. V was cut by 7 bases and J by 1 base, with 16 bases left in between. Per the germline V gene, CDR1 is MNHNS and CDR2 is SASEGT. The CDR3 length is 15 residues. This table comes from immunoSEQ multiplex PCR, and its TCRdb copy is limited to in-frame clones, with some not included. The data show more than 1,000 clones, under 55% seen once. V is TRBV6-1 and J is TRBJ1-2, with D uncertain. Specimen: Tregs from blood cultured with allogeneic cells. This sequence originates from a human donor in good health. CDR3 sequence reads: CASKEQPAFNYGYTF. CDR3 bases: TGTGCCAGCAAGGAGCAGCCAGCTTTTAACTATGGCTACACCTTC.